The clone carrying this T cell receptor (beta chain) has only a few counts. This sample also contains other DNA sequences that code for the same CDR3. Sequenced by immunoSEQ multiplex PCR; TCRdb stores in-frame clones only, minus some. The sample records 350,000 or so clones, approximately 91% being singletons. This sample stems from a study of blood T cell repertoires in COVID-19. This CDR3 contains 14 residues. The V and J ends lost 2 bases and 0 bases respectively, with 8 bases between them. Germline V gene lookup returns CDR1 SGHDT and CDR2 YYEEEE. Residents of around 24 US areas, aged about 18 to 95 years, made up the participants.

The rearrangement joins TRBV5-6 to TRBJ1-2; D gene unclear. This sequence was found in a woman aged 25-40 years who had been exposed to COVID-19. Sample: PBMCs or T cells enriched from blood (not recorded which). CDR3 sequence reads: CASSFGTANYGYTF. CDR3 DNA: TGTGCCAGCAGCTTTGGAACAGCTAACTATGGCTACACCTTC.